This entry features one TCR beta chain sequence. This record comes from a study of T cell responses to AZD1222 COVID-19 vaccine. There are 15 residues in the CDR3. CDR1 is MGHDK and CDR2 is SYGVNS in the germline V gene. The V end lost 7 bases, the J end lost 8 bases, and 20 bases lay between the germline ends. Profiling relied on immunoSEQ multiplex PCR, and the TCRdb table lists in-frame clones only, not all of them. The data contain about 92,000 clones, 70% to 90% of them singletons. Material: peripheral blood, obtained on day 0 of MenACWY control vaccination. The genes are TRBV25-1 and TRBJ1-4; D might be TRBD1 (5 bases). The source is an adult in good health. CDR3 protein: CASTKEGRVGEKLFF. In DNA form, the CDR3 reads TGTGCCAGCACGAAAGAGGGCAGGGTGGGGGAAAAACTGTTTTTT.